This T cell receptor (beta chain) derives from a study of siplizumab effects on memory and regulatory T cells. The ends were cut back, 1 base at V and 1 base at J, with 5 bases in the middle. Per the germline V gene, CDR1 is SEHNR and CDR2 is FQNEAQ (reference sequence). The CDR3 covers 14 residues. Repertoires were generated with immunoSEQ multiplex PCR, while TCRdb's copy carries only in-frame clones and drops some. The table has some 81,000 clones, approximately 95% seen once. Sample: CD8+ T cells sorted from blood. The gene calls are TRBV7-9 and TRBJ1-5; D ambiguous. The clonotype was recovered from a human donor in good health. The CDR3: CASSLGLSNQPQHF. CDR3 nucleotides: TGTGCCAGCAGCTTAGGACTGAGCAATCAGCCCCAGCATTTT.